Sequencing of this T cell receptor (beta chain) was carried out in a study of T cells in tuberculosis. Time point here: new active TB diagnosis, blood taken before or within 7 days of starting treatment. Profiled with immunoSEQ multiplex PCR; TCRdb holds only in-frame clones, not every one. The sample lists thousands of clones, approximately 98% occurring once. This CDR3 has 13 amino acids. Germline CDR1 reads SEHNR; CDR2 reads FQNEAQ (reference sequence). Trimming took off 5 bases at V and 10 bases at J, with 15 bases between the two ends. V gene TRBV7-9 combines with J gene TRBJ1-5; D might be TRBD1 (6 bases). Sequenced material: PBMCs, taken at tuberculosis diagnosis. The source is an adult with tuberculosis. For the CDR3, the DNA is TGTGCCAGCAGCCCGGACAGTTCGGTACCCCAGCATTTT. It yields the protein CASSPDSSVPQHF. The complete variable domain, with remaining parts taken from reference TRBV7-9 and TRBJ1-5, reads DTGVSQNPRHKITKRGQNVTFRCDPISEHNRLYWYRQTLGQGPEFLTYFQNEAQLEKSRLLSDRFSAERPKGSFSTLEIQRTEQGDSAMYLCASSPDSSVPQHFGDGTRLSIL.